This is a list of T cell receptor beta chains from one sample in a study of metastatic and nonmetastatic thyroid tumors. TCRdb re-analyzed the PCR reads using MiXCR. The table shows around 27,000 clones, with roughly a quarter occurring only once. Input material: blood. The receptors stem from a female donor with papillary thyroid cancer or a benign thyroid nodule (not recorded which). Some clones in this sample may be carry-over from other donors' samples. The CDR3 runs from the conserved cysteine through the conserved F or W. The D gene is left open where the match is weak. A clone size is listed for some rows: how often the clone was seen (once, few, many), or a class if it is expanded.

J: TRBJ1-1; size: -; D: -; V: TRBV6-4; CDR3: CACSAFAGNTEAFF; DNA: TGTGCCTGCAGCGCCTTTGCAGGGAACACTGAAGCTTTCTTT
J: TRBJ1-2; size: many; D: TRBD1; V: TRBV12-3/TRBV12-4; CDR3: CASSTSGQDYGGYTF; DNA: TGTGCCAGCAGCACCTCGGGACAGGACTATGGCGGCTACACCTTC
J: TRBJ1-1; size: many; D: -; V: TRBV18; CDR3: CATTEQPVETEAFF; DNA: TGTGCCACCACTGAGCAGCCGGTAGAGACTGAAGCTTTCTTT
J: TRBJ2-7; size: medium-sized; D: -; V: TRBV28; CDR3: CATGGNSYEQYF; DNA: TGTGCCACCGGCGGGAACTCCTACGAGCAGTACTTC
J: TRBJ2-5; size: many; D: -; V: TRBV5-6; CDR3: CASSVWGAGETQYF; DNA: TGTGCCAGCAGCGTCTGGGGGGCTGGGGAGACCCAGTACTTC
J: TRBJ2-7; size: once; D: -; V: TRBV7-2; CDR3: CASSFVWGAAYEQYF; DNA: TGTGCCAGCAGCTTTGTCTGGGGGGCCGCTTACGAGCAGTACTTC
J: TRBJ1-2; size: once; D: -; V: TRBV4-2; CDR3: CARSQEVTSGVNYGYTF; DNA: TGTGCCCGCAGCCAAGAGGTTACGTCAGGTGTTAACTATGGCTACACCTTC
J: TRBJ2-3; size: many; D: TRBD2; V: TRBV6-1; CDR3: CASSDRLAGGLRTDTQYF; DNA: TGTGCCAGCAGTGACCGACTAGCGGGAGGTCTTCGCACAGATACGCAGTATTTT
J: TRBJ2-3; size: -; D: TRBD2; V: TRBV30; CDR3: CAWSLGGGRTDTQYF; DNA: TGTGCCTGGAGTCTGGGCGGGGGACGTACAGATACGCAGTATTTT
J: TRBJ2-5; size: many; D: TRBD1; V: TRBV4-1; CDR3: CASSQEWDRGWGETQYF; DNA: TGCGCCAGCAGCCAAGAATGGGACAGGGGTTGGGGAGAGACCCAGTACTTC
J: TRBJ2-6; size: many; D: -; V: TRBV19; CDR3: CASSPGGANVLTF; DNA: TGTGCCAGTAGTCCCGGTGGGGCCAACGTCCTGACTTTC
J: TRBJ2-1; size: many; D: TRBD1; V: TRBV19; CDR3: CASSTGTGGSYNEQFF; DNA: TGTGCCAGTAGTACCGGGACAGGGGGCTCCTACAATGAGCAGTTCTTC
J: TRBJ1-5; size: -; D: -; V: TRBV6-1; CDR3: CASSKQGLQPQNF; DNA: TGTGCCAGCAGTAAGCAGGGTCTGCAGCCCCAGAATTTT
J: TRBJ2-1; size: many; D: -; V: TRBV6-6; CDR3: CASSYGQDNEQFF; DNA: TGTGCCAGCAGTTACGGGCAGGACAATGAGCAGTTCTTC
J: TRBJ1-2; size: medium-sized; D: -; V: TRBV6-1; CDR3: CASSEAGGNNYGYTF; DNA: TGTGCCAGCAGTGAAGCGGGCGGTAATAACTATGGCTACACCTTC
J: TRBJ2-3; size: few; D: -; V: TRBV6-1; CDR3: CASTYRGGFTDTQYF; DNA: TGTGCCAGCACGTACAGGGGGGGATTCACAGATACGCAGTATTTT
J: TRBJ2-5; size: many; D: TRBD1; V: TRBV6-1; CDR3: CASSSTGDRDQETQYF; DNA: TGTGCCAGCAGTTCTACGGGGGACAGGGACCAAGAGACCCAGTACTTC
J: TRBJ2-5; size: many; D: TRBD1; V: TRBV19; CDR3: CASRPGTGPQTQYF; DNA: TGTGCCAGTAGACCCGGGACAGGGCCGCAGACCCAGTACTTC
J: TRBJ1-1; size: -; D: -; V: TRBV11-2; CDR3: CASSRNRDGALF; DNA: TGTGCCAGCAGCCGAAACCGGGACGGAGCTTTATTT
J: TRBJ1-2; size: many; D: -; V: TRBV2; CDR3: CASTLTDTHTF; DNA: TGTGCCAGCACCTTGACAGACACGCACACCTTC
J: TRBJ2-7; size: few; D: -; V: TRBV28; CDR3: CASREGIPTYEQYF; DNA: TGTGCCAGCAGGGAGGGTATCCCAACCTACGAGCAGTACTTC
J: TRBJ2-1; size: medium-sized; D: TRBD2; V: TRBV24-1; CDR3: CATSAMTSGRHEQFF; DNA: TGTGCCACCAGTGCGATGACTAGCGGGAGACACGAGCAGTTCTTC
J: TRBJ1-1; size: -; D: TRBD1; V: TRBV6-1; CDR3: CDCSQGAGRNEAFF; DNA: TGTGACTGCAGCCAGGGGGCGGGGCGCAATGAAGCTTTCTTT
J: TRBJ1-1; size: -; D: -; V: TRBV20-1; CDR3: CCAVTMNTDGFF; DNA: TGCTGTGCGGTTACAATGAACACTGATGGTTTCTTT
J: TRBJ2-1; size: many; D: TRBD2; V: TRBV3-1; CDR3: CASSQGGRRAGAYNEQFF; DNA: TGTGCCAGCAGCCAAGGCGGGAGGCGGGCGGGAGCCTACAATGAGCAGTTCTTC
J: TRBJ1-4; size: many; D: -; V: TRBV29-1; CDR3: CSVLETTNEKLFF; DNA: TGCAGCGTTCTGGAAACAACTAATGAAAAACTGTTTTTT
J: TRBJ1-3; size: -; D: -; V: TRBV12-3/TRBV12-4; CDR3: CASSLGRVIGTGNTIYF; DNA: TGTGCCAGCAGTTTGGGCAGGGTGATAGGTACTGGAAACACCATATATTTT